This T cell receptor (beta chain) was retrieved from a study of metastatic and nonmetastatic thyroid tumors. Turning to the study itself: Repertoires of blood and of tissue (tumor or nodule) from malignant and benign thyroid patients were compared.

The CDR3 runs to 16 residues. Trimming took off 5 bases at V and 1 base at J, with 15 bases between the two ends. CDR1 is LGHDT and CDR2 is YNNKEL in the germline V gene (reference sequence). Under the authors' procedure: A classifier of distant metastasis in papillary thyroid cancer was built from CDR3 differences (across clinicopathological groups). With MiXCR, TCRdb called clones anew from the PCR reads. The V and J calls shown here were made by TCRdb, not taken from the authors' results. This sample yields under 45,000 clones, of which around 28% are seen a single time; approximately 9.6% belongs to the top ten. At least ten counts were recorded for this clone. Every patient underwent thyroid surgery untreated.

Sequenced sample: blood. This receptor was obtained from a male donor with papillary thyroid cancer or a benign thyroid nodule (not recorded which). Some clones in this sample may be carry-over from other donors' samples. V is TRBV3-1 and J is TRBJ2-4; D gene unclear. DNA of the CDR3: TGTGCCAGCAGCTCCCGTCCCTTCGGGGCCAAAAACATTCAGTACTTC. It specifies CASSSRPFGAKNIQYF. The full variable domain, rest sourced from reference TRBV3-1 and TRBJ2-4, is DTAVSQTPKYLVTQMGNDKSIKCEQNLGHDTMYWYKQDSKKFLKIMFSYNNKELIINETVPNRFSPKSPDKAHLNLHINSLELGDSAVYFCASSSRPFGAKNIQYFGAGTRLSVL.